A selection of T cell receptor beta chains follows, all from one sample in a study of blood T cell repertoires in COVID-19. Clones were read by immunoSEQ multiplex PCR, and TCRdb kept only the in-frame ones, dropping some. The sample carries fewer than 450,000 clones, over 75% recorded once. Sequencing was carried out using PBMCs or T cells enriched from blood (not recorded which). These receptors were obtained from a woman between 25 and 40 years old who had recovered from COVID-19. Both conserved end residues are part of each CDR3. A D gene is named only where the DNA matches it firmly.

>14|TRBD1|TRBV27|TRBJ2-7
CASSAGTGRDEQYF
TGTGCCAGCAGTGCCGGGACAGGGAGGGACGAGCAGTACTTC
>15|TRBD2|TRBV28|TRBJ2-3
CASSPGGPFTDTQYF
TGTGCCAGCAGCCCGGGGGGGCCGTTCACAGATACGCAGTATTTT
>15|TRBD1|TRBV6-5|TRBJ1-2
CASSYSEGASNGYTF
TGTGCCAGCAGTTACTCCGAGGGGGCTTCGAATGGCTACACCTTC
>14|TRBD2|TRBV2|TRBJ2-7
CAARRLAGGGEQYF
TGTGCGGCTCGGCGACTAGCGGGGGGGGGCGAGCAGTACTTC
>17|TRBD2|TRBV5-4|TRBJ2-3
CASSTLSGGRSTDTQYF
TGTGCCAGCAGCACCCTGAGCGGGGGGCGGAGCACAGATACGCAGTATTTT
>15|-|TRBV27|TRBJ1-1
CASSPGVIVNTEAFF
TGTGCCAGCAGCCCGGGGGTAATCGTGAACACTGAAGCTTTCTTT
>14|TRBD2|TRBV13|TRBJ2-5
CASSPRGGRETQYF
TGTGCCAGCAGCCCCCGGGGGGGCCGGGAGACCCAGTACTTC
>12|TRBD1|TRBV12-5|TRBJ2-5
CASGNRGETQYF
TGTGCTAGTGGTAACAGGGGAGAGACCCAGTACTTC
>14|-|TRBV28|TRBJ1-2
CASSFLDRSHGYTF
TGTGCCAGCAGTTTCCTGGACAGATCTCATGGCTACACCTTC
>16|TRBD1|TRBV4-2|TRBJ1-4
CASSQAGTARNEKLFF
TGTGCCAGCAGCCAAGCTGGGACAGCCCGTAATGAAAAACTGTTTTTT
>16|-|TRBV19|TRBJ1-6
CATSTGQSSYNSPLHF
TGTGCCACCTCAACAGGTCAGAGCTCCTATAATTCACCCCTCCACTTT
>14|-|TRBV27|TRBJ1-6
CASTRSVGNSPLHF
TGTGCCAGCACCCGGTCGGTTGGTAATTCACCCCTCCACTTT
>13|-|TRBV19|TRBJ1-6
CASSSQTDSPLHF
TGTGCCAGTAGTTCACAAACAGATTCACCCCTCCACTTT